A single sample gave rise to the 15 T cell receptor beta chains below, sequenced in a study of metastatic and nonmetastatic thyroid tumors. TCRdb re-called the PCR reads via MiXCR. Among 35,000 to 40,000 clones listed, 28% were seen once. All patients were untreated before thyroid surgery. The sequencing input was blood. These receptors came from a male donor with papillary thyroid cancer or a benign thyroid nodule (not recorded which). Some clones in this sample may be carry-over from other donors' samples.

The sample holds many counts of this clone. J is TRBJ2-7 and V is TRBV19; 7 nucleotides line up with TRBD1. The CDR3 covers 14 residues. J gave up 5 bases and V 9 bases, and 13 bases lay outside the gene matches. Germline V lookup: CDR1 LNHDA, CDR2 SQIVND (reference sequence). The CDR3 here is CARENDREYHEQYF. CDR3 nucleotides: TGTGCCAGGGAGAACGACAGGGAGTACCACGAGCAGTACTTC.

Ten or more counts support this clone. V is TRBV5-1 and J is TRBJ2-7; D might be TRBD2 (7 bases). V lost 0 bases to trimming and J lost 2 bases, with 12 bases between them. The length of the CDR3 is 15 residues. CDR1 is SGHRS, CDR2 YFSETQ, per germline. The CDR3 DNA reads TGCGCCAGCAGCTTGGAGGCGGGGGCCACCTACGAGCAGTACTTC. Amino acid sequence: CASSLEAGATYEQYF.

This chain connects TRBV20-1 to TRBJ1-2, with TRBD1 matching 9 bases. Trimming took 2 bases from V and 4 from J; bases not matched to a gene: 5. The CDR3 sequence is 14 residues long. The V gene's germline CDR1 is DFQATT and CDR2 SNEGSKA (reference sequence). This CDR3 reads CSARPSDRGYGYTF. CDR3 coding DNA: TGCAGTGCTAGACCTTCGGACAGGGGCTATGGCTACACCTTC.

This clone was detected many times. The chain couples TRBV20-1 to TRBJ2-1; 7 bases map to TRBD2. The CDR3 runs to 16 residues. CDR1 is DFQATT, CDR2 SNEGSKA, per germline (reference sequence). V was clipped by 2 bases and J by 0 bases; unmatched bases: 7. The CDR3 bases are TGCAGTGCTAGAAAGCAAGCGGGACCCTCCTACAATGAGCAGTTCTTC. Translating it yields CSARKQAGPSYNEQFF.

This clone appeared a few times. The chain couples TRBV6-1 to TRBJ2-5; perhaps D is TRBD1 or TRBD2 (5 bases each). V lost 4 bases and J 4 bases, leaving 13 bases between the germline ends. Germline V CDR1 and CDR2: MNHNS, SASEGT. The CDR3 totals 14 residues. The CDR3: CASSGGPPGETQYF. CDR3 nucleotides: TGTGCCAGCAGTGGGGGACCCCCGGGAGAGACCCAGTACTTC.

The rearrangement joins TRBV3-1 to TRBJ1-2; D unresolved. Germline values: CDR1 LGHDT, CDR2 YNNKEL (reference sequence). This CDR3 contains 13 residues. Trimming stripped 0 bases from V and 7 bases from J, with 9 bases between. The DNA for the CDR3 is TGTGCCAGCAGCCAAGATCAGACATCTGGCTACACCTTC. Amino acids: CASSQDQTSGYTF.

For this clone: The final CDR3 position lacks the conserved phenylalanine or tryptophan, pointing to a likely read error. J is TRBJ2-2 and V is TRBV12-3 or TRBV12-4; D is uncertain. The V and J ends lost 5 bases and 5 bases respectively, with 12 bases between them. This CDR3 region has 14 residues. The CDR3 region is CASSPRLGTGELFL. The DNA for the CDR3 is TGTGCCAGCAGTCCCAGGTTGGGGACCGGGGAGCTGTTTCTT.

The chain links TRBV6-5 to TRBJ2-7; possibly TRBD1 or TRBD2 for D (5 bases each). V was clipped by 2 bases and J by 4 bases, with 15 bases between them. The CDR3 runs to 15 residues. The germline V gene encodes CDR1 MNHEY and CDR2 SVGAGI. The CDR3: CASSYGRERWYEQYF. The CDR3 coding sequence is TGTGCCAGCAGTTACGGCAGGGAGAGGTGGTACGAGCAGTACTTC.

V usage is TRBV14 and J usage is TRBJ2-7, with TRBD2 as a possible D gene (5 bases). This CDR3 has 14 residues. Germline-derived CDR1 and CDR2 are SGHDN and FVKESK. Trimming took 1 base from V and 6 from J, leaving 13 bases between them. CDR3 amino acids: CASSQGRLFSEQYF. In DNA form, the CDR3 reads TGTGCCAGCAGCCAAGGCCGACTATTCTCCGAGCAGTACTTC. The full variable domain, rest sourced from reference TRBV14 and TRBJ2-7, is EAGVTQFPSHSVIEKGQTVTLRCDPISGHDNLYWYRRVMGKEIKFLLHFVKESKQDESGMPNNRFLAERTGGTYSTLKVQPAELEDSGVYFCASSQGRLFSEQYFGPGTRLTVT.

This clone has only one observation. A junction end diverges from the germline sequence, so it may reflect a read error. The chain uses TRBV20-1 and TRBJ2-7; 8 bases fit TRBD1. The CDR3 contains 14 residues. Looked up from germline, CDR1 is DFQATT and CDR2 is SNEGSKA (reference sequence). The CDR3 loop reads CSSSDRGPSNEQYF. DNA of the CDR3: TGCAGTTCTAGTGACAGGGGTCCAAGTAACGAGCAGTACTTC.

By proportion, this clone is medium-sized. CDR3 loop: CASSSGRPRRDSGYTF. The CDR3 DNA follows: TGCGCCAGCAGCTCTGGGCGTCCGCGGAGGGATTCTGGCTACACCTTC. The V gene is TRBV5-1, the J gene TRBJ1-2; D ambiguous. Germline assignment: CDR1 SGHRS and CDR2 YFSETQ. Trimming cost V 3 bases and J 7 bases, with 22 bases left between them. This CDR3 region has 16 residues.

This rearrangement joins TRBV5-4 to TRBJ2-7; D uncertain. This CDR3 contains 14 residues. The V gene lost 1 base and the J gene lost 7 bases, with 15 bases spanning the gap. Germline CDR1 reads SGHNT; CDR2 reads YYREEE (reference sequence). The DNA for the CDR3 is TGTGCCAGCAGCTTGCAGGACCTATCTCAGGAGCAGTACTTC. It translates to CASSLQDLSQEQYF.

This clone was found many times. The chain couples TRBV6-1 to TRBJ2-1; TRBD1 matches 7 bases. Germline V CDR1 and CDR2: MNHNS, SASEGT. The trim removed 7 bases at V and 5 bases at J, leaving 8 bases unmatched. CDR3 length: 14 residues. Here the CDR3 reads CASTAGTANNEQFF. The CDR3 DNA reads TGTGCCAGCACCGCCGGGACAGCGAACAATGAGCAGTTCTTC.

This clone was seen ten or more times. The chain carries TRBV20-1 and TRBJ2-1; D may be TRBD2 (5 bases). Deletions cut 1 base from V and 9 bases from J, with 7 bases between. The CDR3 length is 11 residues. Germline assignment: CDR1 DFQATT and CDR2 SNEGSKA (reference sequence). This chain's CDR3 is CSARGGSEQFF. CDR3 DNA sequence: TGCAGTGCTAGAGGTGGGAGTGAGCAGTTCTTC.

This clone counts as medium-sized. The chain has TRBV27 and TRBJ2-7; the match to TRBD2 covers 11 bases. J gave up 3 bases and V 4 bases, and 5 bases lay outside the gene matches. Germline CDR1 and CDR2: MNHEY and SMNVEV (reference sequence). The CDR3 spans 15 residues. The CDR3 DNA reads as TGTGCCAGCAGTTCCGGGACTAGCGGACTCTACGAGCAGTACTTC. It encodes CASSSGTSGLYEQYF.